The 25 T cell receptor beta chains below were found in one sample sequenced in a study of shared clonotypes between healthy human individuals (dated by TCRdb to the early 2020s). Library preparation used the immunoSEQ multiplex PCR assay. What TCRdb holds here is the immuneACCESS table cut down to in-frame rearrangements. Part of the clones is not present; checked against another copy, under half of the missing clones reflect an unresolved V gene, and the others are unexplained. For this sample the table gives 2 million to 2.5 million clones, of which 90% to 96% were detected only once. About 0.13% of the sample belongs to the ten largest clones. The sequenced material came from naive CD4+ T cells sorted from blood. What this sample's cell subset or site label stands for: CD45RA+ positively selected. These receptors were obtained from a man aged 18 to 29 in good health.

V is TRBV5-5 and J is TRBJ1-3; D perhaps matches TRBD1 (6 bases). The germline V and J ends were trimmed by 4 bases and 3 bases, with 26 bases remaining between them. The CDR3 covers 19 residues. Germline values: CDR1 SGHKS, CDR2 YYEKEE (reference sequence). The CDR3 sequence is CASSPVQRTAGARGNTIYF. The CDR3, as DNA: TGTGCCAGCAGCCCTGTTCAGAGGACGGCAGGGGCGCGTGGAAACACCATATATTTT.

CDR3 bases: TGTGCCAGCAGCTGGTCGGGACAGTTTTATGGCTACACCTTC. Translating gives CASSWSGQFYGYTF. This chain links TRBV5-4 with TRBJ1-2, with TRBD1 identical over 7 bases. The germline CDR1 and CDR2 sequences are SGHNT and YYREEE (reference sequence). Trimming at V came to 3 bases and at J to 5 bases, leaving 7 bases not matched to a gene. The CDR3 runs 14 residues. Variable domain in full (rest from reference TRBV5-4 and TRBJ1-2): ETGVTQSPTHLIKTRGQQVTLRCSSQSGHNTVSWYQQALGQGPQFIFQYYREEENGRGNFPPRFSGLQFPNYSSELNVNALELDDSALYLCASSWSGQFYGYTFGSGTRLTVV.

The chain uses TRBV30 and TRBJ2-3; TRBD2 aligns across 14 bases. Germline assignment: CDR1 GTSNPN and CDR2 SVGIG (reference sequence). With V trimmed by 3 bases and J by 3 bases, 8 bases remained unmatched. The CDR3 length is 17 residues. Here the CDR3 reads CAWSTSRTSGRTDTQYF. The CDR3 DNA follows: TGTGCCTGGAGCACGTCCCGGACTAGCGGGAGGACAGATACGCAGTATTTT.

This sequence joins TRBV2 and TRBJ2-2; D tentatively reads TRBD1 or TRBD2 (5 bases each). The germline V gene has CDR1 SNHLY and CDR2 FYNNEI. The V end lost 2 bases, the J end lost 4 bases, and 11 bases lay between the germline ends. CDR3 size: 15 residues. The CDR3 region has the DNA TGTGCCAGCAGTGAAACCGGGACCCTCACCGGGGAGCTGTTTTTT. Protein sequence: CASSETGTLTGELFF.

The genes are TRBV4-3 and TRBJ2-4, with TRBD1 identical over 12 bases. The germline CDR1 and CDR2 sequences are LGHNA and YSLEER. J gave up 6 bases and V 0 bases, and 3 bases lay outside the gene matches. The CDR3 is 16 residues long. The chain's CDR3 is CASSQEGTGGRNIQYF. In nucleotides, the CDR3 is TGCGCCAGCAGCCAAGAAGGGACAGGGGGCCGAAACATTCAGTACTTC.

The rearrangement links TRBV27 to TRBJ1-4, with 7 nucleotides matching TRBD1. Trimming at V came to 2 bases and at J to 8 bases, leaving 8 bases not matched to a gene. Germline CDR1 and CDR2: MNHEY and SMNVEV (reference sequence). The CDR3 consists of 15 residues. CDR3 nucleotide sequence: TGTGCCAGCAGTTTAGGTTTGACAGGGACCGAAAAACTGTTTTTT. Translation gives CASSLGLTGTEKLFF.

The chain links TRBV30 to TRBJ1-1; TRBD1 matches 10 bases. The germline CDR1 and CDR2 sequences are GTSNPN and SVGIG (reference sequence). This CDR3 has 15 amino acids. The trim removed 0 bases at V and 4 bases at J, leaving 5 bases unmatched. CDR3 sequence reads: CAWSVRDRGITEAFF. DNA for the CDR3: TGTGCCTGGAGTGTGAGGGACAGGGGTATCACTGAAGCTTTCTTT.

This clone was observed once. This chain joins TRBV5-1 and TRBJ2-5; 7 bases fit TRBD1. The CDR3 is made up of 16 amino acids. Germline loops: CDR1 SGHRS, CDR2 YFSETQ. V was pared by 2 bases and J by 2 bases, with 9 bases of the junction left unmatched. The CDR3 sequence is CASSFRGQTGQETQYF. Written as DNA, the CDR3 is TGCGCCAGCAGCTTTAGGGGACAGACCGGTCAAGAGACCCAGTACTTC.

This chain connects TRBV6-1 to TRBJ1-2; no reliable D call. Looked up from germline, CDR1 is MNHNS and CDR2 is SASEGT. CDR3 length: 13 amino acids. Trimming stripped 7 bases from V and 0 bases from J, with 9 bases between. This CDR3 is CASTGSPNYGYTF. CDR3 nucleotides: TGTGCCAGCACGGGCAGTCCTAACTATGGCTACACCTTC.

As concerns this clone: The sample contains more than one DNA sequence encoding this CDR3. CDR3 DNA sequence: TGTGCCAGCTCAGGACAGGGGGCAACTAATGAAAAACTGTTTTTT. Translating gives CASSGQGATNEKLFF. The gene calls are TRBV18 and TRBJ1-4; 10 nucleotides agree with TRBD1. The CDR3 runs to 15 residues. Germline CDR1 reads KGHSH; CDR2 reads LQKENI. V was pared by 5 bases and J by 0 bases, with 0 bases of the junction left unmatched.

V gene TRBV20-1 combines with J gene TRBJ2-7; 7 bases are shared with TRBD1. The CDR3 totals 10 residues. The germline CDR1 and CDR2 sequences are DFQATT and SNEGSKA (reference sequence). The CDR3 sequence is CGTAPYEQYF. In DNA, the CDR3 is TGCGGGACAGCTCCCTACGAGCAGTACTTC.

V gene TRBV11-2 combines with J gene TRBJ2-7; TRBD1 agrees at 12 bases. This CDR3 is 15 amino acids long. The V segment lost 4 bases and the J segment 4 bases; nucleotides outside the gene matches: 5. Germline-derived CDR1 and CDR2 are SGHAT and FQNNGV. The CDR3 DNA is TGTGCCAGCAGCTCCGGGACAGGGGGCCAATACGAGCAGTACTTC. Translation gives CASSSGTGGQYEQYF.

With regard to this clone: The sample has other DNA sequences that encode this CDR3 too. V and J are TRBV5-1 and TRBJ2-7; unclear D gene. This CDR3 is 14 amino acids long. V lost 1 base to trimming and J lost 0 bases, with 8 bases between them. The germline gives CDR1 SGHRS, CDR2 YFSETQ. The CDR3 loop is CASSLRTSSYEQYF. CDR3 nucleotide sequence: TGCGCCAGCAGCTTGCGGACGAGCTCCTACGAGCAGTACTTC.

CDR3 protein: CASSLEYETQYF. CDR3 nucleotide sequence: TGCGCCAGCAGCTTGGAATATGAGACCCAGTACTTC. This rearrangement joins TRBV5-1 to TRBJ2-5; D ambiguous. In germline, CDR1 is SGHRS, CDR2 YFSETQ. The CDR3 has 12 residues. V gave up 0 bases and J gave up 5 bases, with 5 bases separating them. Full variable domain (remainder filled in from reference TRBV5-1 and TRBJ2-5): KAGVTQTPRYLIKTRGQQVTLSCSPISGHRSVSWYQQTPGQGLQFLFEYFSETQRNKGNFPGRFSGRQFSNSRSEMNVSTLELGDSALYLCASSLEYETQYFGPGTRLLVL.

CDR3 in DNA: TGTGCCATCAGGGTCGGCACTCAATCAGCGGGAGGGCCGAATGAGCAGTTCTTC. This encodes CAIRVGTQSAGGPNEQFF. The chain joins TRBV10-3 to TRBJ2-1; 10 nucleotides align to TRBD2. The CDR3 has 18 residues. Germline V lookup: CDR1 ENHRY, CDR2 SYGVKD. After removal of 6 bases from V and 7 bases from J, the junction contained 18 bases not matched to a gene.

The chain carries TRBV7-9 and TRBJ2-1; 11 nucleotides match TRBD2. Germline V gene sequence: CDR1 SEHNR, CDR2 FQNEAQ (reference sequence). The CDR3 consists of 17 residues. Trimming cost V 6 bases and J 8 bases; bases outside gene matches: 15. The CDR3 region is CASRSIALAGGNYEQFF. The CDR3 coding sequence is TGTGCCAGCAGATCAATTGCCTTAGCGGGGGGGAACTATGAGCAGTTCTTC.

The V gene is TRBV7-9, the J gene TRBJ2-6, with unresolved D. V lost 1 base, J lost 4 bases, and 8 bases lay in between. This CDR3 spans 15 amino acids. The germline gives CDR1 SEHNR, CDR2 FQNEAQ (reference sequence). As DNA, the CDR3 is TGTGCCAGCAGCTTAGTAGGGTTCGGGGCCAACGTCCTGACTTTC. Translating it yields CASSLVGFGANVLTF. The whole variable domain, remainder taken from reference TRBV7-9 and TRBJ2-6, is DTGVSQNPRHKITKRGQNVTFRCDPISEHNRLYWYRQTLGQGPEFLTYFQNEAQLEKSRLLSDRFSAERPKGSFSTLEIQRTEQGDSAMYLCASSLVGFGANVLTFGAGSRLTVL.

CDR3 protein: CASSPGLENQPQHF. Written as DNA, the CDR3 is TGTGCCAGCAGCCCGGGACTGGAGAATCAGCCCCAGCATTTT. The chain joins TRBV7-9 to TRBJ1-5; the D gene is possibly TRBD1 (5 bases). V dropped 5 bases and J dropped 4 bases, with 12 bases sitting between them. Germline assignment: CDR1 SEHNR and CDR2 FQNEAQ (reference sequence). The CDR3 is 14 amino acids. The full variable domain, with the rest looked up from reference TRBV7-9 and TRBJ1-5, is DTGVSQNPRHKITKRGQNVTFRCDPISEHNRLYWYRQTLGQGPEFLTYFQNEAQLEKSRLLSDRFSAERPKGSFSTLEIQRTEQGDSAMYLCASSPGLENQPQHFGDGTRLSIL.

The V call is TRBV11-2, the J call TRBJ1-5; 7 bases match TRBD1. Trimming removed 3 bases from V and 7 bases from J; junction bases left unmatched: 3. The V gene's germline CDR1 is SGHAT and CDR2 FQNNGV. The length of the CDR3 is 13 residues. The CDR3 nucleotides read TGTGCCAGCAGCTTTACAGGGGTACAGCCCCAGCATTTT. It specifies CASSFTGVQPQHF.

This chain joins TRBV27 and TRBJ2-7; D perhaps matches TRBD1 (6 bases). The CDR3 totals 15 residues. CDR1 is MNHEY, CDR2 SMNVEV, per germline (reference sequence). Trimming took 5 bases from V and 4 from J, leaving 18 bases between them. CDR3 nucleotide sequence: TGTGCCAGCAGTGAAATCACAGGGAAGAGGTACGAGCAGTACTTC. This sequence encodes CASSEITGKRYEQYF.

The rearrangement uses TRBV7-6 and TRBJ2-3; D gene ambiguous. Germline V gene sequence: CDR1 SGHVS, CDR2 FNYEAQ. Trimming took 5 bases from V and 4 from J, leaving 13 bases between them. The CDR3 contains 14 residues. This CDR3 reads CASSRRARADTQYF. The CDR3 region has the DNA TGTGCCAGCAGCCGACGAGCCCGGGCAGATACGCAGTATTTT. The whole variable domain, remainder taken from reference TRBV7-6 and TRBJ2-3, is GAGVSQSPRYKVTKRGQDVALRCDPISGHVSLYWYRQALGQGPEFLTYFNYEAQQDKSGLPNDRFSAERPEGSISTLTIQRTEQRDSAMYRCASSRRARADTQYFGPGTRLTVL.

The CDR3 is CASSLKGAWYF. The CDR3 nucleotides are TGTGCCAGCAGTTTAAAGGGGGCTTGGTACTTC. The genes are TRBV6-5 and TRBJ2-7; 7 nucleotides line up with TRBD1. The CDR3 runs to 11 residues. CDR1 is MNHEY and CDR2 is SVGAGI in the germline V gene. Losses at the gene ends were 4 bases for V and 12 bases for J; bases not matched to a gene: 6.

V is TRBV7-9 and J is TRBJ1-5; D not certain. V lost 3 bases and J 3 bases, leaving 6 bases between the germline ends. Germline V gives CDR1 SEHNR, CDR2 FQNEAQ (reference sequence). This CDR3 has 13 amino acids. As DNA, the CDR3 is TGTGCCAGCAGCTTGGTCGACAATCAGCCCCAGCATTTT. Amino acid sequence: CASSLVDNQPQHF. Drawing the rest from reference TRBV7-9 and TRBJ1-5, the complete variable domain is DTGVSQNPRHKITKRGQNVTFRCDPISEHNRLYWYRQTLGQGPEFLTYFQNEAQLEKSRLLSDRFSAERPKGSFSTLEIQRTEQGDSAMYLCASSLVDNQPQHFGDGTRLSIL.

A word on this clone: Other DNA sequences in this sample translate to the same CDR3. V gene TRBV5-1 combines with J gene TRBJ2-7; D is unclear. Germline CDR1 and CDR2: SGHRS and YFSETQ. Between the trimmed V and J ends, which lost 0 bases and 2 bases, there was a span of 6 bases. The CDR3 is 13 residues long. The CDR3 spells CASSLDGAYEQYF. Here the CDR3 DNA reads TGCGCCAGCAGCTTGGATGGAGCCTACGAGCAGTACTTC.

This chain connects TRBV11-2 to TRBJ1-3; no firm D call. Trimming shortened V by 4 bases and J by 4 bases, and 8 bases separated the two germline ends. Germline CDR1 is SGHAT and CDR2 is FQNNGV. The CDR3 consists of 13 residues. The CDR3 reads CASSSSKGNTIYF. The CDR3 nucleotides read TGTGCCAGCAGCTCATCTAAGGGAAACACCATATATTTT.